This TCR beta chain was recorded in a study of graft-versus-host responses after intestinal transplantation. Study-level background: Every one of the recipients received anti-thymocyte globulin induction and afterwards took tacrolimus and steroids for around 3 years.

On this clone: Its antigen is currently unknown.

CDR1 and CDR2 from the germline V gene are PRHDT and FYEKMQ (reference sequence). The CDR3 is 17 residues long. The germline V and J ends were trimmed by 2 bases and 0 bases, with 13 bases remaining between them. Sequencing was performed with immunoSEQ multiplex PCR; in TCRdb, only in-frame clones are kept and a portion is missing. The profile shows some 100,000 clones, under 95% of them singletons. The chain links TRBV13 to TRBJ2-2, with no clear D. This clonotype was sampled from a human donor who was the organ donor for an intestinal transplant. The input for sequencing was unstimulated CD8+ T cells sorted from spleen or lymph node cells, taken before transplant. The CDR3 here is CASSLFSQHANTGELFF. CDR3 bases: TGTGCCAGCAGCTTATTTAGCCAACACGCGAACACCGGGGAGCTGTTTTTT.